Detailed here is one T cell receptor (beta chain). These data come from a study of T cells expressing NK-cell markers. Study as a whole: The TCR beta repertoires were obtained from sorted CD3+CD56+NKG2C+, CD3+CD56+NKG2C- and CD3+CD56-NKG2C+ T cells.

The germline V gene encodes CDR1 SGHVS and CDR2 FQNEAQ. The CDR3 loop spans 13 amino acids. TCRdb derives one entry per CDR3 protein from the 5' RACE reads, leaving out DNA. The sample holds over 250,000 distinct CDR3 sequences. This TCR derives from a woman aged 18 to 75 in good health. The sample consisted of blood T cells: a sorted CD56 or NKG2C T cell subset, CD4+ or CD8+ T cells, or bulk PBMC T cells (not recorded which). This chain uses TRBV7-8 with TRBJ1-6. The CDR3 loop reads CASSHGDNSPLHF. Drawing the rest from reference TRBV7-8 and TRBJ1-6, the complete variable domain is GAGVSQSPRYKVAKRGQDVALRCDPISGHVSLFWYQQALGQGPEFLTYFQNEAQLDKSGLPSDRFFAERPEGSVSTLKIQRTQQEDSAVYLCASSHGDNSPLHFGNGTRLTVT.